This T cell receptor beta chain originates from a study of immune heterogeneity within non-small cell lung tumors. The TCR beta CDR3 region underwent multiplex PCR amplification with 32 V and 13 J primers. Using its own MiXCR run on the multiplex PCR reads, TCRdb lists one record per CDR3 protein. The sample includes around 9,600 distinct CDR3 sequences, approximately 34% of them seen just once. The table lists this clonotype with a few counts. V gave up 5 bases and J gave up 4 bases, with 17 bases separating them. The CDR3 consists of 15 residues. Germline V lookup: CDR1 SGHTA, CDR2 FQGTGA. The template consisted of bulk tumor genomic DNA, with around 600 ng used per sample. In surgery, several biopsies were collected from each primary tumor at widely spaced sites. Curative surgical treatment was performed in patients who had newly diagnosed, untreated non-small cell lung cancer. The donors were patients with newly diagnosed non-small cell lung cancer undergoing curative-intent surgery.

Sequencing was carried out using lung tumor tissue. The source of this sequence is a man between 60 and 70 years old with non-small cell lung cancer. V is TRBV7-3 and J is TRBJ2-5; tentatively, D is TRBD2 (6 bases). The CDR3 sequence is CASSPYGTPGETQYF. The CDR3, as DNA: TGTGCCAGCAGCCCCTACGGGACTCCGGGAGAGACCCAGTACTTC.